This T cell receptor (beta chain) was identified during a study of T-cell memory formation after mild COVID-19. A 5'RACE reaction primed in the constant segment made cDNA libraries of TCR alpha and TCR beta, and these carried sample barcodes and UMIs. TCRdb re-analysed the 5' RACE reads in MiXCR, keeping a single row per CDR3 protein. The sample has 470,000 or so distinct CDR3 sequences, under 20% seen once. The receptor's source is a man younger than 35 who had mild COVID-19 (a few samples of this study predate the infection). Cell type and time point are not known. The sample was PBMCs or a T cell subset sorted from them (not recorded which).

CDR3 region: CASSSGARYEQYF. The CDR3, as DNA: TGCGCCAGCAGTTCCGGGGCCCGGTACGAGCAGTACTTC. The chain is built from TRBV10-2 and TRBJ2-7; D assignment may be TRBD1 or TRBD2 (5 bases each). V gave up 5 bases and J gave up 4 bases, with 12 bases separating them. The CDR3 is 13 residues long. Germline V gene sequence: CDR1 WSHSY, CDR2 SAAADI.